The entry below describes one T cell receptor beta chain. Its antigen is not known. CDR1 is MDHEN and CDR2 is SYDVKM in the germline V gene. CDR3 length: 16 amino acids. Trimming cost V 6 bases and J 3 bases; bases outside gene matches: 8. The sample originates from a study of T-cell memory formation after mild COVID-19. Findings of the study overall: CD4+ bias marked clones expanding day 15 to 37, unlike balanced contracting clones. Cross-reactive memory apparently joined, as some responding clones appeared in pre-infection memory.

Constant-segment-primed 5'RACE gave TCR alpha and TCR beta cDNA libraries with sample barcodes and UMIs. One entry per CDR3 protein results from TCRdb running MiXCR on the 5' RACE reads. The sample contains roughly 410,000 distinct CDR3 sequences, less than 25% of which appear only once. This chain uses TRBV28 with TRBJ2-4; 10 bases fit TRBD1. The sample comprised PBMCs or a T cell subset sorted from them (not recorded which). The sequence came from an adult woman who had mild COVID-19 (a few samples of this study predate the infection). Cell type and time point are not known. The CDR3 protein is CASSPLGQGDKNIQYF. The CDR3 DNA sequence: TGTGCCAGCAGCCCCCTCGGACAGGGGGACAAAAACATTCAGTACTTC.